These 18 T cell receptor beta chains originate from one sample sequenced in a study of blood T cell repertoires in COVID-19. Repertoires were generated with immunoSEQ multiplex PCR, while TCRdb's copy carries only in-frame clones and drops some. The top ten clones hold about 3.1% of a sample with over 200,000 clones, 86% of them seen once. Sequenced: PBMCs or T cells enriched from blood (not recorded which). Receptor source: a woman aged 50 to 65 in a cohort exposed to, infected with or recovered from COVID-19 (not recorded which).

The chain couples TRBV18 to TRBJ2-2; D is perhaps TRBD1 (5 bases). This CDR3 contains 15 residues. V dropped 1 base and J dropped 6 bases, with 12 bases sitting between them. Germline values: CDR1 KGHSH, CDR2 LQKENI. In DNA, the CDR3 is TGTGCCAGCTCACCACGTCAGGGATCTGCCGGGGAGCTGTTTTTT. Protein product: CASSPRQGSAGELFF.

V gene TRBV4-2 combines with J gene TRBJ1-3; TRBD1 matches 9 bases. Losses at the gene ends were 0 bases for V and 2 bases for J; bases not matched to a gene: 5. The CDR3 length is 17 residues. The germline V gene has CDR1 LGHNA and CDR2 YNFKEQ. The CDR3 loop reads CASSQEPRDRAGNTIYF. CDR3 in DNA: TGTGCCAGCAGCCAAGAGCCCCGGGACAGGGCTGGAAACACCATATATTTT.

CDR3 sequence reads: CASSYHQTSQETQYF. The CDR3 DNA reads as TGTGCCAGCAGTTACCACCAGACTAGCCAAGAGACCCAGTACTTC. J is TRBJ2-5 and V is TRBV6-5, with D tentatively TRBD2 (6 bases). Germline-derived CDR1 and CDR2 are MNHEY and SVGAGI. V was shortened by 2 bases and J by 1 base, with 11 bases between the two germline ends. The CDR3 consists of 15 residues.

The chain links TRBV30 to TRBJ1-6, with D maybe TRBD1 (6 bases). Germline-derived CDR1 and CDR2 are GTSNPN and SVGIG (reference sequence). Trimming removed 3 bases from V and 9 bases from J, with 15 bases in between. CDR3 length: 14 amino acids. The CDR3 reads CAWSLGTGSSPLHF. The CDR3 DNA sequence: TGTGCCTGGAGCCTAGGTACAGGGTCTTCACCCCTCCACTTT.

The rearrangement links TRBV28 to TRBJ2-7, with 8 bases matching TRBD1. Germline V CDR1 and CDR2: MDHEN, SYDVKM. The CDR3 consists of 13 residues. Trimming removed 6 bases from V and 3 bases from J; junction bases left unmatched: 4. CDR3 protein: CASRPGQDYEQYF. DNA for the CDR3: TGTGCCAGCAGACCGGGACAGGACTACGAGCAGTACTTC.

V gene TRBV19 combines with J gene TRBJ2-3; D is possibly TRBD1 (6 bases). CDR1 LNHDA and CDR2 SQIVND come from the germline V gene (reference sequence). V was pared by 5 bases and J by 3 bases, with 15 bases between. This CDR3 spans 15 amino acids. The CDR3 reads CASSFTGSVTDTQYF. The CDR3 bases are TGTGCCAGTAGTTTCACAGGGTCAGTTACAGATACGCAGTATTTT.

This chain joins TRBV2 and TRBJ1-2; possible D gene TRBD1, 5 bases. Germline V gives CDR1 SNHLY, CDR2 FYNNEI. Trimming stripped 1 base from V and 4 bases from J, with 13 bases between. CDR3 length: 15 residues. CDR3 protein: CASSEGQPNLYGYTF. The CDR3 DNA sequence: TGTGCCAGCAGTGAAGGACAGCCCAACCTCTATGGCTACACCTTC. The entire variable domain, with the rest obtained from reference TRBV2 and TRBJ1-2, is as follows: EPEVTQTPSHQVTQMGQEVILRCVPISNHLYFYWYRQILGQKVEFLVSFYNNEISEKSEIFDDQFSVERPDGSNFTLKIRSTKLEDSAMYFCASSEGQPNLYGYTFGSGTRLTVV.

The V call is TRBV6-2 or TRBV6-3, the J call TRBJ2-7, with 12 bases matching TRBD2. In germline, CDR1 is MNHEY, CDR2 SVGEGT. V lost 0 bases to trimming and J lost 6 bases; unmatched junction nucleotides: 6. The CDR3 is 16 amino acids. CDR3 in amino acids: CASSYSTSGGPTEQYF. CDR3 DNA sequence: TGTGCCAGCAGTTACTCGACTAGCGGGGGCCCCACCGAGCAGTACTTC.

This clone has just a few counts. The CDR3 loop is CASSPHSTTGDGYTF. The CDR3, as DNA: TGTGCCAGCAGCCCCCACTCTACGACAGGGGATGGCTACACCTTC. The chain is built from TRBV7-2 and TRBJ1-2; 8 bases fit TRBD1. V trimming: 5 bases; J trimming: 6 bases; junction bases outside the gene matches: 11. Germline V gives CDR1 SGHTA, CDR2 FQGNSA. The CDR3 is 15 residues long.

V gene TRBV5-8 combines with J gene TRBJ2-2, with D possibly TRBD1 on 6 matching bases. There are 14 residues in the CDR3. CDR1 and CDR2 from the germline V gene are SGHTS and YDEGEE. Trimming shortened V by 5 bases and J by 5 bases, and 13 bases separated the two germline ends. The CDR3: CASRWGQLTGELFF. CDR3 DNA sequence: TGTGCCAGCAGGTGGGGGCAGCTGACCGGGGAGCTGTTTTTT.

A few counts support this clone. This sequence joins TRBV4-2 and TRBJ2-1; D gene uncertain. Germline CDR1 is LGHNA and CDR2 is YNFKEQ. Deletions cut 0 bases from V and 6 bases from J, with 9 bases between. The CDR3 covers 14 residues. The CDR3 DNA reads TGTGCCAGCAGCCAAGATATGGGCAGCAATGAGCAGTTCTTC. This sequence encodes CASSQDMGSNEQFF.

The J gene is TRBJ2-1, the V gene TRBV4-1; 9 nucleotides agree with TRBD1. This CDR3 is 17 amino acids long. Germline V gene sequence: CDR1 MGHRA, CDR2 YSYEKL. V gave up 3 bases and J gave up 4 bases; unmatched junction bases: 10. This chain's CDR3 is CASSHRSGTGSYNEQFF. CDR3 sequence (DNA): TGCGCCAGCAGCCACCGGAGCGGGACAGGGTCTTACAATGAGCAGTTCTTC.

The rearrangement links TRBV18 to TRBJ2-3; TRBD2 matches 9 bases. CDR1 is KGHSH, CDR2 LQKENI, per germline. The CDR3 is made up of 17 amino acids. The trim removed 1 base at V and 0 bases at J, leaving 5 bases unmatched. The CDR3 sequence is CASSPLAGVSSTDTQYF. The CDR3 coding sequence is TGTGCCAGCTCACCACTAGCGGGGGTCTCTAGCACAGATACGCAGTATTTT. Variable domain in full (rest from reference TRBV18 and TRBJ2-3): NAGVMQNPRHLVRRRGQEARLRCSPMKGHSHVYWYRQLPEEGLKFMVYLQKENIIDESGMPKERFSAEFPKEGPSILRIQQVVRGDSAAYFCASSPLAGVSSTDTQYFGPGTRLTVL.

The V gene is TRBV7-9, the J gene TRBJ2-2, with 9 nucleotides matching TRBD1. This CDR3 region has 14 residues. Looked up from germline, CDR1 is SEHNR and CDR2 is FQNEAQ (reference sequence). Trimming at V came to 4 bases and at J to 6 bases, leaving 3 bases not matched to a gene. CDR3 sequence (DNA): TGTGCCAGCAGCTGGGGACAGGGAGCCGGGGAGCTGTTTTTT. It codes for CASSWGQGAGELFF.

CDR3 sequence: CASSPGTAYGYTF. The CDR3 DNA follows: TGTGCCAGCAGCCCCGGGACAGCTTATGGCTACACCTTC. The rearrangement uses TRBV12-3 or TRBV12-4 and TRBJ1-2; 7 positions agree with TRBD1. The junction had 6 bases not matched to a gene; V was cut back by 6 bases and J by 5 bases. This CDR3 region has 13 residues.

V usage is TRBV25-1 and J usage is TRBJ2-2; the match to TRBD2 covers 9 bases. Trimming at V came to 6 bases and at J to 2 bases, leaving 7 bases not matched to a gene. The CDR3 consists of 16 residues. The V gene's germline CDR1 is MGHDK and CDR2 SYGVNS. CDR3 in amino acids: CASSEAGGQNTGELFF. CDR3 sequence (DNA): TGTGCCAGCAGCGAAGCGGGGGGTCAAAACACCGGGGAGCTGTTTTTT.

This clone was recorded only once. The chain recombines TRBV10-3 with TRBJ2-3; 9 nucleotides match TRBD2. The ends lost 6 bases at V and 4 bases at J; junction bases unmatched: 11. CDR1 is ENHRY, CDR2 SYGVKD, per germline. This CDR3 is 16 amino acids long. CDR3 DNA sequence: TGTGCCATCAGCGAGGGCGGGGGGGGCCGTGCAGATACGCAGTATTTT. Translated, it gives CAISEGGGGRADTQYF.

This clone appeared a few times. The chain carries TRBV18 and TRBJ2-1; D may be TRBD2 (5 bases). Germline CDR1 is KGHSH and CDR2 is LQKENI. The V and J ends lost 2 bases and 6 bases respectively, with 14 bases between them. CDR3 length: 15 amino acids. The CDR3 is CASSPTQTSLNEQFF. The DNA for the CDR3 is TGTGCCAGCTCACCAACCCAAACTAGTCTCAATGAGCAGTTCTTC.